Presented here are 22 T cell receptor beta chains from one specimen sequenced in a study of immune evolution from preneoplasia to lung adenocarcinoma. This table comes from immunoSEQ multiplex PCR, and its TCRdb copy is limited to in-frame clones, with some not included. The sample yields 2,000 or so clones, 85% seen once. Sequencing used FFPE adjacent normal lung tissue. The receptor set was obtained from a person aged 60-79 years with lung adenocarcinoma.

The chain has TRBV4-2 and TRBJ2-5; D possibly corresponds to TRBD2 (6 bases). The CDR3 runs to 16 residues. Trimming took off 0 bases at V and 3 bases at J, with 14 bases between the two ends. Germline V lookup: CDR1 LGHNA, CDR2 YNFKEQ. CDR3 nucleotide sequence: TGTGCCAGCAGCCAAGATCTGCGACTAGGGGAAGAGACCCAGTACTTC. Encoded protein: CASSQDLRLGEETQYF.

CDR3: CASSPRPTDTQYF. The DNA for the CDR3 is TGTGCCAGCAGCCCGAGGCCCACAGATACGCAGTATTTT. The chain combines TRBV9 with TRBJ2-3; D is unresolved. V was cut by 4 bases and J by 2 bases, with 8 bases left in between. Germline V lookup: CDR1 SGDLS, CDR2 YYNGEE. The CDR3 has 13 residues.

J is TRBJ1-1 and V is TRBV7-9; 8 bases fit TRBD1. J gave up 6 bases and V 3 bases, and 9 bases lay outside the gene matches. CDR1 is SEHNR and CDR2 is FQNEAQ in the germline V gene (reference sequence). The CDR3 totals 15 residues. The CDR3 region has the DNA TGTGCCAGCAGCTTTGGTGACAGGGGTGGGCCTGAAGCTTTCTTT. Protein product: CASSFGDRGGPEAFF.

The chain combines TRBV30 with TRBJ1-4, with 9 positions matching TRBD1. This CDR3 spans 15 amino acids. Germline V gene sequence: CDR1 GTSNPN, CDR2 SVGIG (reference sequence). V trimming: 1 base; J trimming: 6 bases; junction bases outside the gene matches: 6. CDR3 nucleotides: TGTGCCTGGAGTGCTGGGACAGGGATACATGAAAAACTGTTTTTT. Translation gives CAWSAGTGIHEKLFF.

CDR3 bases: TGCGCCAGCAGCTTAACCGGTGGGGGGACTGAAGCTTTCTTT. Protein product: CASSLTGGGTEAFF. The V gene is TRBV5-1, the J gene TRBJ1-1, with D possibly matching TRBD1 (5 bases). This CDR3 region has 14 residues. Germline V gene sequence: CDR1 SGHRS, CDR2 YFSETQ. The germline V and J ends were trimmed by 2 bases and 5 bases, with 13 bases remaining between them.

V is TRBV4-2 and J is TRBJ2-7, with 8 bases fitting TRBD1. Germline V CDR1 and CDR2: LGHNA, YNFKEQ. Trimming took 3 bases from V and 3 from J; bases not matched to a gene: 13. This CDR3 is 17 amino acids long. Here the CDR3 reads CASSQLPDGGQDYEQYF. DNA of the CDR3: TGTGCCAGCAGCCAGCTCCCTGATGGGGGACAGGACTACGAGCAGTACTTC.

This clone was detected only once. The rearrangement joins TRBV28 to TRBJ2-1; weak D call: TRBD2 (6 bases). The CDR3 has 11 residues. Trimming cost V 7 bases and J 9 bases, with 10 bases left between them. Germline CDR1 is MDHEN and CDR2 is SYDVKM. CDR3 loop: CASNLGGEQFF. The CDR3 region has the DNA TGTGCCAGCAATTTGGGGGGTGAGCAGTTCTTC.

In nucleotides, the CDR3 is TGCGCCAGCAACCTTGGGACAGCGTACACTGAAGCTTTCTTT. It specifies CASNLGTAYTEAFF. This chain joins TRBV10-2 and TRBJ1-1; 7 bases agree with TRBD1. The CDR3 extends over 14 amino acids. V lost 7 bases and J lost 3; bases outside the gene matches: 8. Germline V gives CDR1 WSHSY, CDR2 SAAADI.

The chain joins TRBV2 to TRBJ1-1, with D uncertain. The CDR3 totals 14 residues. Germline V gene sequence: CDR1 SNHLY, CDR2 FYNNEI. Trimming took 2 bases from V and 5 from J, leaving 12 bases between them. For the CDR3, the DNA is TGTGCCAGCAGTGAATGGGCAGAGGGAACTGAAGCTTTCTTT. This sequence encodes CASSEWAEGTEAFF.

The chain combines TRBV18 with TRBJ2-7, with a tentative D call TRBD2 (5 bases). The length of the CDR3 is 12 residues. Trimming stripped 6 bases from V and 4 bases from J, with 10 bases between. Germline-derived CDR1 and CDR2 are KGHSH and LQKENI. The CDR3 nucleotides are TGTGCCAGCTCGGAGGTACGGTACGAGCAGTACTTC. This sequence encodes CASSEVRYEQYF.

The chain employs TRBV9 and TRBJ2-7; possible D gene TRBD2, 6 bases. CDR1 and CDR2 from the germline V gene are SGDLS and YYNGEE. The V end was cut by 0 bases, the J end by 3 bases, with 19 bases between. The CDR3 covers 17 residues. CDR3 bases: TGTGCCAGCAGCGTAGCCGGAGGGCTTCCCGCCGACTACGAGCAGTACTTC. This sequence encodes CASSVAGGLPADYEQYF.

This clone was seen just once. The CDR3 DNA reads as TGTGCCAGCAGCGATCCAACGACAGGGTCTTTGATCGGGGAGCTGTTTTTT. Its protein product is CASSDPTTGSLIGELFF. The chain carries TRBV7-9 and TRBJ2-2; TRBD1 agrees at 7 bases. Per the germline V gene, CDR1 is SEHNR and CDR2 is FQNEAQ (reference sequence). The CDR3 is 17 residues long. V was clipped by 5 bases and J by 7 bases; unmatched bases: 16.

The rearrangement joins TRBV6-1 to TRBJ1-5; 8 bases align to TRBD1. Germline loops: CDR1 MNHNS, CDR2 SASEGT. The J segment lost 4 bases and the V segment lost 5 bases, leaving 4 bases of the junction unmatched. CDR3 length equals 14 residues. CDR3: CASSPTGENQPQHF. The CDR3 region has the DNA TGTGCCAGCAGTCCGACAGGGGAGAATCAGCCCCAGCATTTT.

V usage is TRBV27 and J usage is TRBJ2-5, with 10 bases fitting TRBD2. This CDR3 contains 17 residues. CDR1 MNHEY and CDR2 SMNVEV come from the germline V gene (reference sequence). Germline trimming cut 5 bases from V and 5 bases from J; bases unmatched to any gene: 14. Here the CDR3 reads CASSRRRGLAGVETQYF. CDR3 coding DNA: TGTGCCAGCAGTCGAAGAAGGGGCCTAGCGGGAGTGGAGACCCAGTACTTC.

The V gene is TRBV9, the J gene TRBJ1-1; D is uncertain. Trimming stripped 0 bases from V and 1 base from J, with 7 bases between. Germline V gives CDR1 SGDLS, CDR2 YYNGEE. The CDR3 extends over 14 amino acids. CDR3: CASSVVGANTEAFF. In DNA, the CDR3 is TGTGCCAGCAGCGTAGTAGGAGCGAACACTGAAGCTTTCTTT.

This clone was seen a few times. V usage is TRBV11-2 and J usage is TRBJ1-2; D remains ambiguous. In germline, CDR1 is SGHAT, CDR2 FQNNGV. The V and J ends lost 3 bases and 6 bases respectively, with 23 bases between them. The CDR3 runs to 17 residues. In nucleotides, the CDR3 is TGTGCCAGCAGCTTGGTAGGCCTGAGTATGCCGAAAGATGGCTACACCTTC. This translates into CASSLVGLSMPKDGYTF.

The V call is TRBV4-1, the J call TRBJ1-4, with D possibly TRBD1 on 5 matching bases. The V gene lost 3 bases and the J gene lost 8 bases, with 22 bases spanning the gap. Germline V CDR1 and CDR2: MGHRA, YSYEKL. CDR3 size: 17 residues. CDR3 sequence (DNA): TGCGCCAGCAGCCAGGCTTCAGGGACGAGGGGCCGGGAAAAACTGTTTTTT. Residues: CASSQASGTRGREKLFF.

This chain connects TRBV10-1 to TRBJ1-2; tentative D call: TRBD1 (6 bases). CDR3 length: 12 amino acids. CDR1 WNHNN and CDR2 SYGVQD come from the germline V gene (reference sequence). The V end lost 9 bases, the J end lost 7 bases, and 15 bases lay between the germline ends. This chain's CDR3 is CASHYLRGGYTF. CDR3 DNA sequence: TGCGCCAGTCATTATCTCAGGGGTGGCTACACCTTC.

This clone was observed once. The chain combines TRBV5-1 with TRBJ2-3, with D perhaps TRBD1 (5 bases). V gave up 1 base and J gave up 5 bases, with 8 bases separating them. CDR1 SGHRS and CDR2 YFSETQ come from the germline V gene. The CDR3 runs to 13 residues. Here the CDR3 DNA reads TGCGCCAGCAGCTTGCCAGGGAAAGATACGCAGTATTTT. Translation gives CASSLPGKDTQYF.

The chain has TRBV5-4 and TRBJ2-7; D is unclear. V lost 4 bases and J 3 bases, leaving 14 bases between the germline ends. Per the germline V gene, CDR1 is SGHNT and CDR2 is YYREEE (reference sequence). This CDR3 is built from 14 residues. Here the CDR3 DNA reads TGTGCCAGCAGCCCCCGCGCTGGCGACTACGAGCAGTACTTC. It is translated as CASSPRAGDYEQYF. The full variable domain, with the rest looked up from reference TRBV5-4 and TRBJ2-7, is ETGVTQSPTHLIKTRGQQVTLRCSSQSGHNTVSWYQQALGQGPQFIFQYYREEENGRGNFPPRFSGLQFPNYSSELNVNALELDDSALYLCASSPRAGDYEQYFGPGTRLTVT.

This clone showed up just once. The chain recombines TRBV14 with TRBJ2-3; 7 positions agree with TRBD2. The CDR3 is 17 amino acids. V lost 4 bases, J lost 6 bases, and 16 bases stayed unmatched. Germline CDR1 and CDR2: SGHDN and FVKESK. The CDR3 reads CASSPRGTSAIGDTQYF. DNA for the CDR3: TGTGCCAGCAGCCCCCGGGGCACTAGCGCGATAGGGGATACGCAGTATTTT.

V usage is TRBV29-1 and J usage is TRBJ2-7, with D possibly being TRBD1 (6 bases). Germline V gene sequence: CDR1 SQVTM, CDR2 ANQGSEA. The CDR3 spans 15 residues. Between the trimmed V and J ends, which lost 1 base and 6 bases, there was a span of 19 bases. The chain's CDR3 is CSVEAGPGVSGEQYF. The CDR3, as DNA: TGCAGCGTTGAAGCTGGGCCAGGGGTCAGCGGCGAGCAGTACTTC.